These T cell receptor beta chains were read from a single sample in a study of blood T cells in healthy people across ages. A single record per CDR3 protein comes from TCRdb applying MiXCR to the 5' RACE reads. Of 1.5 million or so distinct CDR3 sequences in the sample, around 40% were seen once. The sample taken for sequencing was blood. The receptors originated from a woman aged 18 to 35 in good health. CDR3s include the opening cysteine and the closing phenylalanine or tryptophan. A D gene is named only where the DNA matches it firmly. The size of a clone is reported for some rows only, either as once, few or many, or as a class for expanded clones.

clone size: .
D gene: TRBD1
J gene: TRBJ1-1
V gene: TRBV12-3/TRBV12-4
CDR3 protein: CASSNWDRGFEAFF
CDR3 DNA: TGTGCCAGCAGTAATTGGGACAGGGGGTTTGAAGCTTTCTTT

clone size: once
D gene: .
J gene: TRBJ2-7
V gene: TRBV7-9
CDR3 protein: CASNRSRETYEQYF
CDR3 DNA: TGTGCCAGCAACCGGAGCCGGGAGACCTACGAGCAGTACTTC

clone size: .
D gene: .
J gene: TRBJ1-2
V gene: TRBV27
CDR3 protein: CASSPLPRTGTIGYTF
CDR3 DNA: TGTGCCAGCAGTCCACTCCCCCGGACGGGTACTATTGGCTACACCTTC

clone size: many
D gene: TRBD2
J gene: TRBJ2-1
V gene: TRBV20-1
CDR3 protein: CSAVWLAGFNEQFF
CDR3 DNA: TGCAGTGCTGTTTGGCTAGCGGGGTTCAATGAGCAGTTCTTC

clone size: .
D gene: .
J gene: TRBJ2-5
V gene: TRBV12-3/TRBV12-4
CDR3 protein: CASSLSSSRETQYF
CDR3 DNA: TGTGCCAGCAGTTTAAGTTCATCTAGGGAGACCCAGTACTTC

clone size: few
D gene: .
J gene: TRBJ2-7
V gene: TRBV6-2/TRBV6-3
CDR3 protein: CASIPGGTASYEQYF
CDR3 DNA: TGTGCCAGCATCCCCGGGGGGACAGCCTCCTACGAGCAGTACTTC

clone size: .
D gene: TRBD2
J gene: TRBJ2-3
V gene: TRBV4-1
CDR3 protein: CASSQVMSGGRDTQYF
CDR3 DNA: TGCGCCAGCAGCCAAGTTATGTCGGGGGGGCGGGATACGCAGTATTTT

clone size: .
D gene: .
J gene: TRBJ1-2
V gene: TRBV19
CDR3 protein: CASSIERTYYGYTF
CDR3 DNA: TGTGCCAGTAGTATAGAACGGACATACTATGGCTACACCTTC

clone size: .
D gene: TRBD1
J gene: TRBJ2-2
V gene: TRBV12-5
CDR3 protein: CASGLGRQGAYTGELFF
CDR3 DNA: TGTGCTAGTGGTTTGGGTAGACAGGGGGCGTACACCGGGGAGCTGTTTTTT

clone size: once
D gene: .
J gene: TRBJ2-3
V gene: TRBV4-1
CDR3 protein: CASSHPGQYTDMQYF
CDR3 DNA: TGCGCCAGCAGCCACCCGGGACAATACACAGATATGCAGTATTTT

clone size: .
D gene: .
J gene: TRBJ2-1
V gene: TRBV19
CDR3 protein: CASSGIESSYNEQFF
CDR3 DNA: TGTGCCAGTAGCGGAATTGAGAGCTCCTACAATGAGCAGTTCTTC

clone size: few
D gene: TRBD2
J gene: TRBJ2-1
V gene: TRBV5-5
CDR3 protein: CASSLTSGGEQFF
CDR3 DNA: TGTGCCAGCAGCCTGACTAGCGGGGGTGAGCAGTTCTTC

clone size: .
D gene: TRBD2
J gene: TRBJ2-1
V gene: TRBV5-1
CDR3 protein: CASSMGLAVSYNEQFF
CDR3 DNA: TGCGCCAGCAGCATGGGACTAGCGGTTTCCTACAATGAGCAGTTCTTC

clone size: .
D gene: .
J gene: TRBJ2-7
V gene: TRBV7-2
CDR3 protein: CASSIRGGTDAYEQYF
CDR3 DNA: TGTGCCAGCAGCATTAGAGGGGGGACAGATGCCTACGAGCAGTACTTC

clone size: .
D gene: TRBD2
J gene: TRBJ2-3
V gene: TRBV4-1
CDR3 protein: CTSSQDRTSGLTDTQYF
CDR3 DNA: TGCACCAGCAGCCAAGATCGGACTAGCGGTCTCACAGATACGCAGTATTTT

clone size: .
D gene: .
J gene: TRBJ2-1
V gene: TRBV4-3
CDR3 protein: CASSRKLPLAYNEQFF
CDR3 DNA: TGCGCCAGCAGCCGAAAACTCCCCCTAGCCTACAATGAGCAGTTCTTC

clone size: few
D gene: .
J gene: TRBJ1-5
V gene: TRBV6-1
CDR3 protein: CASSETEGSGNQPQHF
CDR3 DNA: TGTGCCAGCAGTGAAACGGAGGGGAGTGGCAATCAGCCCCAGCATTTT

clone size: few
D gene: .
J gene: TRBJ2-1
V gene: TRBV2
CDR3 protein: CASSEGLSSYNEQFF
CDR3 DNA: TGTGCCAGCAGTGAAGGTCTGAGCTCCTACAATGAGCAGTTCTTC

clone size: few
D gene: .
J gene: TRBJ2-1
V gene: TRBV6-6
CDR3 protein: CASRPTLAAPYEQFF
CDR3 DNA: TGTGCCAGCAGACCAACGTTAGCTGCTCCGTATGAGCAGTTCTTC

clone size: few
D gene: .
J gene: TRBJ1-2
V gene: TRBV24-1
CDR3 protein: CATSDDNYGYTF
CDR3 DNA: TGTGCCACCAGTGATGATAACTATGGCTACACCTTC

clone size: many
D gene: .
J gene: TRBJ2-2
V gene: TRBV5-1
CDR3 protein: CASSLARNTGELFF
CDR3 DNA: TGTGCCAGCAGCTTAGCACGGAACACCGGGGAGCTGTTTTTT

clone size: .
D gene: .
J gene: TRBJ1-2
V gene: TRBV7-8
CDR3 protein: CASSLKRVVSYGYTF
CDR3 DNA: TGTGCCAGCAGCTTAAAACGCGTAGTCAGCTATGGCTACACCTTC

clone size: few
D gene: TRBD1
J gene: TRBJ2-3
V gene: TRBV20-1
CDR3 protein: CSARAPGQGTGADTQYF
CDR3 DNA: TGCAGTGCTAGAGCCCCGGGACAGGGTACGGGTGCAGATACGCAGTATTTT

clone size: few
D gene: .
J gene: TRBJ1-1
V gene: TRBV6-6
CDR3 protein: CASSYSTEEAFF
CDR3 DNA: TGTGCCAGCAGTTACTCGACAGAGGAAGCTTTCTTT

clone size: .
D gene: .
J gene: TRBJ2-1
V gene: TRBV11-3
CDR3 protein: CTSSPSGVRSYNEQFF
CDR3 DNA: TGTACCAGCAGCCCCTCGGGGGTCCGCTCCTACAATGAGCAGTTCTTC

clone size: few
D gene: .
J gene: TRBJ2-1
V gene: TRBV6-5
CDR3 protein: CATIGGVTYNEQFF
CDR3 DNA: TGTGCCACAATCGGCGGGGTCACCTACAATGAGCAGTTCTTC

clone size: .
D gene: .
J gene: TRBJ2-4
V gene: TRBV4-3
CDR3 protein: CASSQVHENIQYF
CDR3 DNA: TGCGCCAGCAGCCAGGTCCACGAAAACATTCAGTACTTC

clone size: .
D gene: TRBD2
J gene: TRBJ2-1
V gene: TRBV5-1
CDR3 protein: CASSSGTSGGGRRNEQFF
CDR3 DNA: TGCGCCAGCAGCTCCGGGACTAGCGGGGGAGGCAGGAGGAATGAGCAGTTCTTC

clone size: once
D gene: .
J gene: TRBJ1-5
V gene: TRBV6-2/TRBV6-3
CDR3 protein: CASFPGGLQPQHF
CDR3 DNA: TGTGCCAGCTTTCCCGGGGGGTTACAGCCCCAGCATTTT

clone size: once
D gene: TRBD2
J gene: TRBJ2-2
V gene: TRBV29-1
CDR3 protein: CSVELAGRVATGELFF
CDR3 DNA: TGCAGCGTTGAACTAGCGGGAAGGGTCGCCACCGGGGAGCTGTTTTTT

clone size: few
D gene: .
J gene: TRBJ2-5
V gene: TRBV18
CDR3 protein: CASSPWAGQETQYF
CDR3 DNA: TGTGCCAGCTCACCATGGGCGGGCCAAGAGACCCAGTACTTC

clone size: few
D gene: .
J gene: TRBJ1-1
V gene: TRBV27
CDR3 protein: CASSWGRGRTEAFF
CDR3 DNA: TGTGCCAGCAGCTGGGGACGGGGGAGGACTGAAGCTTTCTTT